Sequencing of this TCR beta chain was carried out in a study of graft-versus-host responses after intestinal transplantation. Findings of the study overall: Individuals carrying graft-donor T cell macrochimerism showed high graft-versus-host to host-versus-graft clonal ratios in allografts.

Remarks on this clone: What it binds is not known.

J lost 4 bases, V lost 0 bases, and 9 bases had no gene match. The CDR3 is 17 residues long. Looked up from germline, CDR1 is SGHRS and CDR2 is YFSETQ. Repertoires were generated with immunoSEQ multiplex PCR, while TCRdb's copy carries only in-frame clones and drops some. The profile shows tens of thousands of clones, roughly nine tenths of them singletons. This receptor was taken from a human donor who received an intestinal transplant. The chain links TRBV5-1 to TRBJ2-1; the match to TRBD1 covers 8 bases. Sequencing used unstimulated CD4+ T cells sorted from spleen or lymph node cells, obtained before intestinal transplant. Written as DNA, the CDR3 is TGCGCCAGCAGCTTGGTAGTGACAGGGGTTGGGTACAATGAGCAGTTCTTC. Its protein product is CASSLVVTGVGYNEQFF.